These T cell receptor beta chains were read from a single sample in a study of T cells after yellow fever vaccination. TCRdb itself ran the 5' RACE reads through MiXCR, one entry per CDR3 protein. The data show 500,000 to 650,000 distinct CDR3 sequences, roughly 12% seen once. The specimen comprised PBMCs, sampled on the day of the yellow fever booster vaccination. The receptor source for this set is a man between 25 and 39 years old who received the YFV17D yellow fever vaccine. The CDR3 runs from the conserved cysteine through the conserved F or W. Fields, in order: V gene, clone size, J gene, D gene, CDR3 DNA, CDR3 protein. The D gene is left open where the match is weak. Not every row has a clone size; where given, it reads once, few, many or a size class.

TRBV14	few	TRBJ1-6	.	TGTGCCAGCAGCCACTTAGGGGATGGTTCACCCCTCCACTTT	CASSHLGDGSPLHF
TRBV7-2	few	TRBJ2-3	.	TGTGCCAGCTCAAATGGAGGGGTAGATACGCAGTATTTT	CASSNGGVDTQYF
TRBV6-5	.	TRBJ1-2	.	TGTGCCAGCAGTTACGACGGACAGCCTCTAGGCTATGGCTACACCTTC	CASSYDGQPLGYGYTF
TRBV7-8	.	TRBJ2-7	TRBD2	TGTGCCAGCAGCTTATTAACGAGCGGGAGCTCCTACGAGCAGTACTTC	CASSLLTSGSSYEQYF
TRBV7-9	few	TRBJ2-7	.	TGTGCCAGCAGACCGGGACTTACCTCCTACGAGCAGTACTTC	CASRPGLTSYEQYF
TRBV11-2	.	TRBJ2-3	.	TGTGCCAGCAGCAGCGGGCGAGGTGCCGGCACAGATACGCAGTATTTT	CASSSGRGAGTDTQYF
TRBV18	.	TRBJ2-5	.	TGTGCCAGCTCACCTTACGCGGGCCGCCAAGAGACCCAGTACTTC	CASSPYAGRQETQYF
TRBV5-1	few	TRBJ2-3	.	TGCGCCAGCAGCTTGAAGAGAGCAGCCACTAGCACAGATACGCAGTATTTT	CASSLKRAATSTDTQYF
TRBV18	few	TRBJ2-7	TRBD2	TGTGCCAGCTCACCATGGACTAGCGGACCGGAGGACGAGCAGTACTTC	CASSPWTSGPEDEQYF
TRBV3-1	.	TRBJ2-4	.	TGTGCCAGCAGCTATACCATAGCCAAAAACATTCAGTACTTC	CASSYTIAKNIQYF
TRBV28	.	TRBJ2-3	.	TGTGCCAGCAGTCGCCAACAGGATGCGTCAGATACGCAGTATTTT	CASSRQQDASDTQYF
TRBV29-1	.	TRBJ2-3	.	TGCAGCGTTGAGACCGGCGCGGGCGTTACGCAGTATTTT	CSVETGAGVTQYF
TRBV18	many	TRBJ2-7	TRBD2	TGTGCCAGCTCACCAGGTCTAGCGGAAACCTACGAGCAGTACTTC	CASSPGLAETYEQYF
TRBV13	.	TRBJ2-3	.	TGTGCCAGCAGCTGGAGGGGAGACAGAGAGGACACAGATACGCAGTATTTT	CASSWRGDREDTDTQYF
TRBV6-1	many	TRBJ1-6	TRBD1	TGTGCCAGCAGTGGACAGGGGGCGCACAGCTCACCCCTCCACTTT	CASSGQGAHSSPLHF
TRBV29-1	.	TRBJ2-3	.	TGCAGCGTTGGCATAGGCACGGGCTCAGATACGCAGTATTTT	CSVGIGTGSDTQYF
TRBV7-2	few	TRBJ2-7	TRBD1	TGTGCCAGCAGCTTCGGAATGTTTAGGGGGCGTTACGAGCAGTACTTC	CASSFGMFRGRYEQYF
TRBV27	few	TRBJ2-1	.	TGTGCCAGCAGTTACAGGGCTCAGACGTACAATGAGCAGTTCTTC	CASSYRAQTYNEQFF
TRBV7-6	few	TRBJ1-4	.	TGTGCCACGAGAAAAAGGGGGGAAACTAATGAAAAACTGTTTTTT	CATRKRGETNEKLFF
TRBV7-2	.	TRBJ2-3	.	TGTGCCAGCAGCTTATACACGGCAGATACGCAGTATTTT	CASSLYTADTQYF
TRBV23-1	.	TRBJ2-2	.	TGCGCCAGCAGTGGGGGGTTGACCGGGGAGCTGTTTTTT	CASSGGLTGELFF
TRBV27	few	TRBJ2-7	.	TGTGCCAGCAGTAACGCAGGGGACTACGAGCAGTACTTC	CASSNAGDYEQYF
TRBV19	.	TRBJ1-3	.	TGTGCCAGTAGTATCGCGCCAGGGATCTCTGGAAACACCATATATTTT	CASSIAPGISGNTIYF
TRBV18	many	TRBJ2-1	.	TGTGCCAGCTCACCCCTTGGGTCCGTGAGTGGGGATGAGCAGTTCTTC	CASSPLGSVSGDEQFF
TRBV28	.	TRBJ2-7	.	TGTGCCAGCACTTCGGTAGGCGGAGGCCCCGAGCAGTACTTC	CASTSVGGGPEQYF
TRBV7-3	few	TRBJ2-3	.	TGTGCCAGCAGTCTTGGGCGTCCTAGCGGCACAGATACGCAGTATTTT	CASSLGRPSGTDTQYF
TRBV20-1	.	TRBJ2-5	TRBD2	TGCAGTGCACGGACCCTAGCGGAAGGACTAGAGACCCAGTACTTC	CSARTLAEGLETQYF
TRBV20-1	.	TRBJ1-1	.	TGCAGTGCTCAAAAGGGGGGTCCGAACACTGAAGCTTTCTTT	CSAQKGGPNTEAFF
TRBV6-2/TRBV6-3	few	TRBJ2-1	.	TGTGCCACAGGCGAGTCCAACAATGAGCAGTTCTTC	CATGESNNEQFF